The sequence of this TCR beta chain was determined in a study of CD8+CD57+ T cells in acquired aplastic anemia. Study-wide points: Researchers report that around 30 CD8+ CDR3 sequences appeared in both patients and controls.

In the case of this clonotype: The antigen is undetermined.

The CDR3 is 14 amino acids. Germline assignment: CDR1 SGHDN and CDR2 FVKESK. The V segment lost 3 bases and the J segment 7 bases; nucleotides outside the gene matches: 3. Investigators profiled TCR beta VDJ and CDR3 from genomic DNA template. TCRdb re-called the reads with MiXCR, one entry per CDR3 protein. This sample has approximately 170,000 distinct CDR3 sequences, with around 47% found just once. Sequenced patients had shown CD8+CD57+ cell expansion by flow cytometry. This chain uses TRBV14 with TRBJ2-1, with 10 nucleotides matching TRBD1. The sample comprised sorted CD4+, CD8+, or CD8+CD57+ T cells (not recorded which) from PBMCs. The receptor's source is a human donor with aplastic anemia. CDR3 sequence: CASSQDRGLNEQFF. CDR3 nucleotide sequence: TGTGCCAGCAGCCAGGACAGGGGGTTGAATGAGCAGTTCTTC.